This T cell receptor beta chain was captured in a study of cytomegalovirus exposure and HLA in healthy donors. It was with 60 Vbeta and 13 Jbeta primers that the PCR ran. The protocol was immunoSEQ multiplex PCR, while the TCRdb copy is restricted to in-frame clones and leaves out a portion. The sample includes 120,000 or so clones, approximately 78% seen only once; the top ten take 8.2%. V was pared by 4 bases and J by 6 bases, with 8 bases of the junction left unmatched. Germline V gives CDR1 SNHLY, CDR2 FYNNEI. This CDR3 is 15 amino acids long. Findings and limits, study-wide: In vitro checks showed that three CMV-associated chains really do target CMV antigens. Sequencing likely produced, as an artifact, a cluster of highly shared sequence variants.

Note on this clone: Its antigen is not identified.

The rearrangement links TRBV2 to TRBJ2-4; TRBD1 agrees at 8 bases. The sequenced material came from PBMCs. This TCR derives from a woman aged 40 to 49 in good health and CMV-seropositive. The CDR3 sequence is CASSGMGQARNIQYF. CDR3 in DNA: TGTGCCAGCAGTGGAATGGGACAGGCGAGAAACATTCAGTACTTC.